This is a list of T cell receptor beta chains from one sample in a study of blood T cells in healthy people across ages. One entry per CDR3 protein results from TCRdb running MiXCR on the 5' RACE reads. The sample lists hundreds of thousands of distinct CDR3 sequences, roughly 25% occurring once. These same records also appear under a second study, on T cells of mothers and their children.

The sample taken for sequencing was blood. All receptors come from a boy aged 5-17 years in good health. The CDR3 runs from the conserved cysteine through the conserved F or W. Each record gives: V gene, D gene, clone size, J gene, CDR3 DNA, CDR3 protein. D genes are given only for firm matches. A row's size may be missing; if present it is once, few, many or a size class.

TRBV27,TRBD1,few,TRBJ1-5,TGTGCCAGCAGTGGGGACAGGGGGCGTCAGCCCCAGCATTTT,CASSGDRGRQPQHF
TRBV29-1,TRBD1,-,TRBJ2-5,TGCAGCGTTGAAGATTACTTTGGACAGGGGGCGATGGAGACCCAGTACTTC,CSVEDYFGQGAMETQYF
TRBV6-4,-,few,TRBJ2-2,TGTGCCAGCAGTGAGCGCCTCAACACCGGGGAGCTGTTTTTT,CASSERLNTGELFF
TRBV29-1,-,few,TRBJ1-2,TGCAGCGTTGAAGCTTTGAACCCATCCTATGGCTACACCTTC,CSVEALNPSYGYTF
TRBV2,-,few,TRBJ2-7,TGTGCCATCGTTTCTGGGTTGTACGAGCAGTACTTC,CAIVSGLYEQYF
TRBV6-1,-,-,TRBJ1-2,TGTGCCAGCAGAGCCTTCGACGACAGCACCTCGGGCTATGGCTACACCTTC,CASRAFDDSTSGYGYTF
TRBV20-1,-,few,TRBJ2-7,TGCAGTGCCCCGGACAGTTCCTACGAGCAGTACTTC,CSAPDSSYEQYF
TRBV7-9,TRBD1,-,TRBJ2-5,TGTGCCAGCAGCGAACCGGACAGGGGACAAGAGACCCAGTACTTC,CASSEPDRGQETQYF
TRBV5-1,TRBD2,few,TRBJ2-1,TGCGCCAGCAGCTCACCAGGAGGAGCGGGAGTGAAAAATGAGCAGTTCTTC,CASSSPGGAGVKNEQFF
TRBV5-1,-,-,TRBJ2-1,TGCGCCAGCAGCTTGTTGGGGGTTCCGAACAATGAGCAGTTCTTC,CASSLLGVPNNEQFF
TRBV5-1,TRBD2,few,TRBJ2-7,TGCGCCAGCCGGGTGGGACTAGCGGGGGAGGAGCAGTACTTC,CASRVGLAGEEQYF
TRBV14,-,-,TRBJ2-5,TGTGCCAGCAGCCAAGTCTTAGCGAGAGGCAAGCAGTACTTC,CASSQVLARGKQYF
TRBV20-1,-,-,TRBJ2-4,TGCAGTGCTAGGGACGGTGCCAAAAACATTCAGTACTTC,CSARDGAKNIQYF
TRBV3-1,-,few,TRBJ2-7,TGTGCCAGCAGCCCAGTTGGAGGGGGCGATTTTACCTACGAGCAGTACTTC,CASSPVGGGDFTYEQYF
TRBV29-1,-,-,TRBJ2-1,TGCAGCGTTTCATTCAGCTCCTACAATGAGCAGTTCTTC,CSVSFSSYNEQFF
TRBV27,-,-,TRBJ2-1,TGTGCCAGCAGTTCCAATGGGGGCCCCAACCATGAGCAGTTCTTC,CASSSNGGPNHEQFF
TRBV3-1,-,-,TRBJ2-1,TGTGCCAGCAGCCAAGGTCGACACACGGCTTCCTACAATGAGCAGTTCTTC,CASSQGRHTASYNEQFF
TRBV20-1,-,-,TRBJ2-5,TGCGGTGCTAGGATGGGGGGCCAGGGTCAAGAGACCCAGTACTTC,CGARMGGQGQETQYF
TRBV5-1,TRBD2,-,TRBJ2-1,TGCGCCAGCAGCCAACAAACGAGCGGGAGTACGAATGAGCAGTTCTTC,CASSQQTSGSTNEQFF
TRBV12-3/TRBV12-4,TRBD1,-,TRBJ1-4,TGTGCCAGCAGTCCATCCGACAGGGAGGCTAATGAAAAACTGTTTTTT,CASSPSDREANEKLFF
TRBV5-1,-,-,TRBJ2-7,TGCGCCAGCAGCACTGGCCGGGACCGAAAAGACTACGAGCAGTACTTC,CASSTGRDRKDYEQYF
TRBV7-9,TRBD1,few,TRBJ2-1,TGTGCCAGCAGCACTCTACAGGGGGCCACCTACAATGAGCAGTTCTTC,CASSTLQGATYNEQFF
TRBV11-3,-,few,TRBJ2-5,TGTGCCAGCAGCCAAGGGCCCAATTCGGAGGCCCAGTACTTC,CASSQGPNSEAQYF
TRBV12-3/TRBV12-4,-,-,TRBJ2-7,TGTGCCAGCAGTTTTTATCCAAACGCCTACGAGCAGTACTTC,CASSFYPNAYEQYF
TRBV12-3/TRBV12-4,-,few,TRBJ1-1,TGTGCCAGCAGTTTCCCGCAGGGCTCTCTGAACACTGAAGCTTTCTTT,CASSFPQGSLNTEAFF
TRBV7-8,-,few,TRBJ2-7,TGTGCCAGCAGCGTTAGGACACAGGATCGGGGCGAGCAGTACTTC,CASSVRTQDRGEQYF
TRBV20-1,TRBD2,-,TRBJ2-3,TGCAGTGCTAGCCCGCGGGAGTACGGAGATACGCAGTATTTT,CSASPREYGDTQYF
TRBV12-3/TRBV12-4,-,-,TRBJ2-2,TGTGCCAGCAGTTTGAGGGGTCGGACCGGGGAGCTGTTTTTT,CASSLRGRTGELFF
TRBV12-3/TRBV12-4,-,-,TRBJ2-6,TGTGCCAGCAGTTTAGTAAGGGGTGGGGCCAACGTCCTGACTTTC,CASSLVRGGANVLTF
TRBV5-8,-,many,TRBJ2-2,TGTGCCAGCAGCTTGCTGGGGGCCGGGGAGCTGTTTTTT,CASSLLGAGELFF
TRBV5-1,TRBD1,-,TRBJ2-7,TGCGCCAGCAGACCGGACAGGGACTACGAGCAGTACTTC,CASRPDRDYEQYF
TRBV4-1,-,few,TRBJ2-1,TGCGCCAGCAGCCCTGGGTGGGGGGGCTATGAGCAGTTCTTC,CASSPGWGGYEQFF
TRBV6-1,-,-,TRBJ2-7,TGTGCCAGCAGTGATCCTAGGGGACTCGGGTCCTACGAGCAGTACTTC,CASSDPRGLGSYEQYF
TRBV7-9,TRBD2,few,TRBJ2-1,TGTGCCAGCAGCCCCGTTACTAGCGGGGCCAATGAGCAGTTCTTC,CASSPVTSGANEQFF
TRBV7-9,TRBD1,few,TRBJ2-5,TGTGCCAGCAGCTGGACAGGGGCGGAAGAGACCCAGTACTTC,CASSWTGAEETQYF
TRBV12-3/TRBV12-4,-,-,TRBJ2-5,TGTGCCAGCAGAACAAGGGAGCAGTACTTC,CASRTREQYF
TRBV9,-,few,TRBJ2-7,TGTGCCAGCAGCGTAGGACTCATAGACCCCTACTACGAGCAGTACTTC,CASSVGLIDPYYEQYF
TRBV28,TRBD1,few,TRBJ1-2,TGTGCCAGCAGTTTAAACAGGGGGCATTATGGCTACACCTTC,CASSLNRGHYGYTF
TRBV7-2,-,-,TRBJ2-7,TGTGCCAGCAGCTTATTCGGCCCCACCTACGAGCAGTACTTC,CASSLFGPTYEQYF
TRBV6-6,-,few,TRBJ2-6,TGTGCCAGCAGTCAATCTGGGGCCAACGTCCTGACTTTC,CASSQSGANVLTF
TRBV20-1,-,-,TRBJ1-1,TGCAGCTCAGGCGAAGGAACTGAAGCTTTCTTT,CSSGEGTEAFF
TRBV29-1,-,-,TRBJ1-1,TGCAGCGTTGTGGGGGGGGACACTGAAGCTTTCTTT,CSVVGGDTEAFF
TRBV28,TRBD1,-,TRBJ1-4,TGTGCCAGCAGTTCCCACATACCGGGACAGGGAAGAGAAAAACTGTTTTTT,CASSSHIPGQGREKLFF
TRBV11-2,TRBD2,few,TRBJ2-7,TGTGCCAGCAGCCCCATAGGACTAGCGGGAGGGGGGTACGAGCAGTACTTC,CASSPIGLAGGGYEQYF
TRBV10-3,-,-,TRBJ2-3,TGTGCCGCAAGAGGGGGAATGCGGTTGGATACGCAGTATTTT,CAARGGMRLDTQYF
TRBV4-2,TRBD2,-,TRBJ2-1,TGTGCCAGCAGCCAAGCGTGGGCGGGAGAATACAATGAGCAGTTCTTC,CASSQAWAGEYNEQFF
TRBV5-1,TRBD2,-,TRBJ2-1,TGCGCCAGCACCACTAGCGGGAGGGCCAATGAGCAGTTCTTC,CASTTSGRANEQFF